This T cell receptor (beta chain) was observed in a study of T cell changes during pregnancy in multiple sclerosis. Measured with immunoSEQ multiplex PCR; TCRdb has only the in-frame clones, and not every one. The sample consists of some 40,000 clones, 92% of them appearing once. The CDR3 loop spans 17 amino acids. Germline CDR1 reads MDHEN; CDR2 reads SYDVKM. The V gene lost 5 bases and the J gene lost 2 bases, with 16 bases spanning the gap. This material consisted of CD8+ T cells from peripheral blood mononuclear cells, taken before pregnancy. This receptor was identified in a female donor with multiple sclerosis, enrolled in a pregnancy study. The chain joins TRBV28 to TRBJ1-6; D remains ambiguous. The CDR3 coding sequence is TGTGCCAGCAGTCCCCGTCTGGGGAGACCCTATAATTCACCCCTCCACTTT. Translating it yields CASSPRLGRPYNSPLHF.